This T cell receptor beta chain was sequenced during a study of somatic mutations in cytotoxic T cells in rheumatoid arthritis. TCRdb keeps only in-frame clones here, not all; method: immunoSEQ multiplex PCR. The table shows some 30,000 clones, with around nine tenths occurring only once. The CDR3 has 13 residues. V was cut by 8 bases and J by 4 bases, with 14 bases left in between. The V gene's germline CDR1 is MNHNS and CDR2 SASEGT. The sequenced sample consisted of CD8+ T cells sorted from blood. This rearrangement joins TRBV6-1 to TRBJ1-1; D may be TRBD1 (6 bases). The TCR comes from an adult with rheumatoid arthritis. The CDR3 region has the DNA TGTGCCAGCCGGGGGGGCGTAAGCACTGAAGCTTTCTTT. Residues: CASRGGVSTEAFF.